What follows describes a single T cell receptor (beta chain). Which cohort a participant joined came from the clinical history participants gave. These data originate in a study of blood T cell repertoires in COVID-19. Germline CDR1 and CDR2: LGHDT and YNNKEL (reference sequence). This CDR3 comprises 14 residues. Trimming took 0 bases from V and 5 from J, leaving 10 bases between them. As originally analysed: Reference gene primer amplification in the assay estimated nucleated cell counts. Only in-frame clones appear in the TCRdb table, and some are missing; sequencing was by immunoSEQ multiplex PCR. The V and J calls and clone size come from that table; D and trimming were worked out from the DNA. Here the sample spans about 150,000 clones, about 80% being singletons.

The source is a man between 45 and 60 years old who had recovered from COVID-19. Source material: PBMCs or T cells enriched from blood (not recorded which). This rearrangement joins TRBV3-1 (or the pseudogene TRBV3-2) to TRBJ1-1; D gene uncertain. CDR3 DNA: TGTGCCAGCAGCCAAGATCTTCAGGCGACTGAAGCTTTCTTT. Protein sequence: CASSQDLQATEAFF.